What follows is one TCR beta chain and its context. As yet, its antigen is unknown. This entry belongs to a study of identifying expanded T cells in peripheral blood. No infections or other immune events were documented during collection. Repertoires were generated with immunoSEQ multiplex PCR, while TCRdb's copy carries only in-frame clones and drops some. Here the sample spans over 90,000 clones, roughly 86% being singletons. Trimming removed 6 bases from V and 6 bases from J; junction bases left unmatched: 14. This CDR3 spans 16 amino acids. Germline V lookup: CDR1 SGHTA, CDR2 FQGNSA. Study results and caveats: Clone count variance between approximately two-week samples rose with total template count. Technical replicates showed approximately 1.2 changed clones; two weeks approximately 15; four weeks 19.

The chain couples TRBV7-2 to TRBJ1-5; TRBD1 agrees at 7 bases. The sequence was collected from a person between 18 and 75 years old in good health. The specimen sequenced was blood. The CDR3 loop reads CASSLREGAGGQPQHF. In nucleotides, the CDR3 is TGTGCCAGCAGTCTACGGGAAGGGGCAGGGGGTCAGCCCCAGCATTTT.